This T cell receptor (beta chain) was profiled in a study of blood T cell repertoires in COVID-19. Data came from immunoSEQ multiplex PCR; TCRdb stores just in-frame clones and leaves some out. The table records some 96,000 clones, 80% to 95% of them present only once. Trimming took 3 bases from V and 6 from J; bases not matched to a gene: 7. The CDR3 has 16 residues. Per germline, CDR1 SEHNR and CDR2 FQNEAQ (reference sequence). The sequenced sample was peripheral blood. The V and J genes are TRBV7-9 and TRBJ2-1; 11 bases match TRBD2. The sequence was collected from a man aged 45-60 years with active COVID-19. The chain's CDR3 is CASSFVPGLAANEQFF. The DNA of the CDR3 is TGTGCCAGCAGCTTCGTCCCGGGACTAGCGGCCAATGAGCAGTTCTTC.